Shown below are 13 T cell receptor beta chains from a single sample sequenced in a study of T cell changes during pregnancy in multiple sclerosis (dated by TCRdb to the late 2010s). Library generation was performed with the immunoSEQ multiplex PCR assay. TCRdb carries this immuneACCESS record with in-frame sequences only. Its versions omit some clonotypes, under half of them owing to an unresolved V gene in the studies checked, with the rest unexplained. Here the sample has about 51,000 clones; 93% occur a single time. The leading ten clones occupy 1.5% to 2% of the sample. Sequencing was performed on peripheral blood, taken in the second trimester of pregnancy. Every receptor here comes from a female donor with multiple sclerosis, enrolled in a pregnancy study.

The chain uses TRBV12-5 and TRBJ2-3; 12 nucleotides agree with TRBD2. CDR1 LGHNT and CDR2 FRNRAP come from the germline V gene. Losses at the gene ends were 1 base for V and 8 bases for J; bases not matched to a gene: 10. This CDR3 is built from 17 residues. This CDR3 is CASGLATLAGGVGTQYF. CDR3 DNA sequence: TGTGCTAGTGGTTTGGCAACACTAGCGGGAGGAGTAGGTACGCAGTATTTT.

This chain uses TRBV18 with TRBJ1-1; 8 bases are a match to TRBD1. V lost 6 bases to trimming and J lost 3 bases; unmatched junction nucleotides: 6. The germline V gene has CDR1 KGHSH and CDR2 LQKENI. This CDR3 is built from 14 residues. In DNA form, the CDR3 reads TGTGCCAGCTCGTTCGACAGGGGAGACACTGAAGCTTTCTTT. Its protein is CASSFDRGDTEAFF.

V usage is TRBV5-1 and J usage is TRBJ2-1; 7 bases are shared with TRBD2. CDR3 length equals 14 residues. The V and J ends lost 1 base and 12 bases, in that order; junction bases with no gene match: 10. Looked up from germline, CDR1 is SGHRS and CDR2 is YFSETQ. DNA of the CDR3: TGCGCCAGCAGCTTGAGGCAAACAGCGGGGACGCAGTTCTTC. Its protein is CASSLRQTAGTQFF.

The V and J genes are TRBV7-9 and TRBJ1-6; possible D gene TRBD1, 6 bases. Germline assignment: CDR1 SEHNR and CDR2 FQNEAQ (reference sequence). CDR3 length: 12 residues. The germline V and J ends were trimmed by 6 bases and 9 bases, with 9 bases remaining between them. As DNA, the CDR3 is TGTGCCAGCAGGGACAGCTTTTCACCCCTCCACTTT. Its protein is CASRDSFSPLHF.

The genes are TRBV9 and TRBJ1-1; D remains ambiguous. Between the trimmed V and J ends, which lost 4 bases and 3 bases, there was a span of 10 bases. Germline CDR1 is SGDLS and CDR2 is YYNGEE. The CDR3 contains 13 residues. The CDR3 reads CASSTKDYTEAFF. The CDR3, as DNA: TGTGCCAGCAGCACAAAGGACTACACTGAAGCTTTCTTT.

This chain joins TRBV4-3 and TRBJ2-7, with 8 nucleotides matching TRBD2. The ends lost 1 base at V and 5 bases at J; junction bases unmatched: 7. This CDR3 is built from 15 residues. CDR1 and CDR2 from the germline V gene are LGHNA and YSLEER. The CDR3 loop reads CASSQGSRGAHEQYF. DNA for the CDR3: TGCGCCAGCAGCCAAGGGTCGCGGGGGGCCCACGAGCAGTACTTC.

The V call is TRBV4-3, the J call TRBJ1-2, with 7 nucleotides matching TRBD1. The CDR3 totals 14 residues. Germline values: CDR1 LGHNA, CDR2 YSLEER. The trim removed 0 bases at V and 5 bases at J, leaving 3 bases unmatched. DNA of the CDR3: TGCGCCAGCAGCCAAGATAGGACAGGATATGGCTACACCTTC. Translation: CASSQDRTGYGYTF.

This clone was counted a single time. The V and J genes are TRBV20-1 and TRBJ1-5, with D perhaps TRBD1 (5 bases). This CDR3 has 11 residues. Trimming removed 6 bases at V and 6 bases at J, with 9 bases between. CDR1 and CDR2 from the germline V gene are DFQATT and SNEGSKA (reference sequence). CDR3 DNA sequence: TGCAGTGCAGCAGGGTTTCAGCCCCAGCATTTT. Translating it yields CSAAGFQPQHF.

The chain couples TRBV9 to TRBJ2-3; TRBD2 matches at 8 bases. Germline CDR1 is SGDLS and CDR2 is YYNGEE. V lost 2 bases, J lost 4 bases, and 6 bases stayed unmatched. The CDR3 length is 15 residues. Written as DNA, the CDR3 is TGTGCCAGCAGCGTCAGCGGGAGTTCCGCAGATACGCAGTATTTT. It codes for CASSVSGSSADTQYF.

The chain carries TRBV7-2 and TRBJ2-3, with D tentatively TRBD2 (6 bases). This CDR3 region has 15 residues. Germline V gene data show CDR1 as SGHTA and CDR2 as FQGNSA. V gave up 6 bases and J gave up 1 base, with 14 bases separating them. As DNA, the CDR3 is TGTGCCAGCAGACATCCGGGACTGCGCACAGATACGCAGTATTTT. This codes for CASRHPGLRTDTQYF.

The J gene is TRBJ2-1, the V gene TRBV12-5, with D perhaps matching TRBD2 (6 bases). This CDR3 is built from 15 residues. The V gene lost 5 bases and the J gene lost 5 bases, with 16 bases spanning the gap. Per the germline V gene, CDR1 is LGHNT and CDR2 is FRNRAP. The CDR3 DNA is TGTGCTAGTGGTCCGGAGGGCCTTATCAACAATGAGCAGTTCTTC. The encoded protein is CASGPEGLINNEQFF.

CDR3 DNA sequence: TGTGCCAGCAGTACGACCGGAGCGAACACCGGGGAGCTGTTTTTT. It is translated as CASSTTGANTGELFF. V gene TRBV6-1 combines with J gene TRBJ2-2; D gene ambiguous. The germline CDR1 and CDR2 sequences are MNHNS and SASEGT. This CDR3 comprises 15 residues. Trimming removed 5 bases at V and 0 bases at J, with 10 bases between.

The chain recombines TRBV5-1 with TRBJ2-7, with a possible D match to TRBD1 (5 bases). V was shortened by 6 bases and J by 2 bases, with 12 bases between the two germline ends. Per germline, CDR1 SGHRS and CDR2 YFSETQ. The CDR3 contains 13 residues. The CDR3: CASKDTGPYEQYF. CDR3 coding DNA: TGCGCCAGCAAGGACACCGGCCCCTACGAGCAGTACTTC.